This TCR beta chain appears in the sequencing data of a study of early T cells in non-severe SARS-CoV-2 infection. In the study overall: RNA in bulk from unsorted whole blood was sequenced, and chains were unpaired. General study results and limits: Matches to VDJdb favored anti-spike CD8 responses and missed private and CD4 specificities.

Unique molecular identifiers were added to individual cDNA molecules. TCRdb processed the 5' RACE reads anew with MiXCR; each CDR3 protein has one entry. The profile shows fewer than 85,000 distinct CDR3 sequences, around 16% of them singletons. V was pared by 5 bases and J by 7 bases, with 11 bases of the junction left unmatched. Germline values: CDR1 SGHAT, CDR2 FQNNGV. The CDR3 covers 16 residues. With respect to this clonotype: What it recognizes is unknown.

The rearrangement uses TRBV11-2 and TRBJ2-2; 9 positions agree with TRBD1. This clonotype originated in an adult who was a healthcare worker with PCR-confirmed SARS-CoV-2 infection or an uninfected control (not recorded which). The sample taken for sequencing was whole blood. CDR3 sequence: CASSESTGTGIGELFF. Written as DNA, the CDR3 is TGTGCCAGCAGCGAGTCAACCGGGACAGGGATCGGGGAGCTGTTTTTT.